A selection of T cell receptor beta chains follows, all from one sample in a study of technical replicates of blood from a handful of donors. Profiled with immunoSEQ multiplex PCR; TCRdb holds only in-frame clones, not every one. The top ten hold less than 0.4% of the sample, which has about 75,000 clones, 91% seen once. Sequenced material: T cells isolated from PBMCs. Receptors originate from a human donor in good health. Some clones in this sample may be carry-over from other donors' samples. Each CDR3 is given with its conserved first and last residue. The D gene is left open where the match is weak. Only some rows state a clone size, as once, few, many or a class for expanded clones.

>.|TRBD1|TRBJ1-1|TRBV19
CASKQGDGNTEAFF
TGTGCCAGTAAACAGGGGGACGGGAACACTGAAGCTTTCTTT
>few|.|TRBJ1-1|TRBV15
CATSRDREGNTEAFF
TGTGCCACCAGCAGAGATAGGGAGGGGAACACTGAAGCTTTCTTT
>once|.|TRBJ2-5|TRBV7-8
CASSPGVAQETQYF
TGTGCCAGCAGCCCCGGGGTGGCTCAAGAGACCCAGTACTTC
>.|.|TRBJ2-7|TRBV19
CASSQDTLYEQYF
TGTGCCAGTAGTCAGGACACTCTCTACGAGCAGTACTTC
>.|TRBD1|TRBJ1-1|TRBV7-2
CASSLVSDRYWEAFF
TGTGCCAGCAGCTTAGTCTCGGACAGGTATTGGGAAGCTTTCTTT
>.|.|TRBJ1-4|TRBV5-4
CASSLPGSGEKLFF
TGTGCCAGCAGCTTACCAGGGTCGGGTGAAAAACTGTTTTTT
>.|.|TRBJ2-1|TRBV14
CASSHLRLEQFF
TGTGCCAGCAGCCACTTAAGACTGGAGCAGTTCTTC
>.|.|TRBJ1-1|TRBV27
CASQGFPMNTEAFF
TGTGCCAGTCAGGGATTCCCTATGAACACTGAAGCTTTCTTT
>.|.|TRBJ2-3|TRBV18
CASSPAPQGDTQYF
TGTGCCAGCTCACCGGCCCCTCAGGGAGATACGCAGTATTTT
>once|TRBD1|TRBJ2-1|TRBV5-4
CASSLGQGARNEQFF
TGTGCCAGCAGCTTGGGGCAGGGGGCTCGGAATGAGCAGTTCTTC
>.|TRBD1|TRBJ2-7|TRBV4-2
CASSQDRGTGHEQYF
TGTGCCAGCAGCCAAGATAGGGGGACAGGACACGAGCAGTACTTC
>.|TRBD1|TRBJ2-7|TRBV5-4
CASSFIQGAGEQYF
TGTGCCAGCAGCTTTATACAGGGGGCGGGGGAGCAGTACTTC
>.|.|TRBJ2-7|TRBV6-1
CASRTGDYEQYF
TGTGCCAGCAGAACAGGAGACTACGAGCAGTACTTC
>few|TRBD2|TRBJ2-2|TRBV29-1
CSVGTSGNTGELFF
TGCAGCGTGGGGACTAGCGGAAACACCGGGGAGCTGTTTTTT
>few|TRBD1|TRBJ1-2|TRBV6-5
CASSSTGPFRGDGYTF
TGTGCCAGCAGTTCGACAGGGCCATTCCGGGGTGATGGCTACACCTTC
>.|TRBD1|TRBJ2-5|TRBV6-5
CASRSNGQGTKTQYF
TGTGCCAGCCGGTCGAACGGACAGGGAACTAAGACCCAGTACTTC
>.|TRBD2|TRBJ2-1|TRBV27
CASSLTSGSYEQFF
TGTGCCAGCAGTTTGACTAGCGGGAGCTATGAGCAGTTCTTC
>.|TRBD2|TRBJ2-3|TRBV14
CASSRNSGGTDTQYF
TGTGCCAGCAGCCGAAATAGCGGGGGGACAGATACGCAGTATTTT
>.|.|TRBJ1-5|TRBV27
CATKDRNSNQPQHF
TGTGCCACCAAAGACAGGAACAGCAATCAGCCCCAGCATTTT
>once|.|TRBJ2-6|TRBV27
CASSPDSTSISGANVLTF
TGTGCCAGCAGTCCGGACTCGACCTCCATTTCTGGGGCCAACGTCCTGACTTTC
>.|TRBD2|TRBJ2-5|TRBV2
CASPAGDPQETQYF
TGTGCCAGCCCGGCGGGGGACCCCCAAGAGACCCAGTACTTC
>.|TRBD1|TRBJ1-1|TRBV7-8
CASSPQGIGTEAFF
TGTGCCAGCAGCCCACAGGGGATAGGCACTGAAGCTTTCTTT
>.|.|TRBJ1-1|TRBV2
CASSVGNTEAFF
TGTGCCAGCAGTGTCGGGAACACTGAAGCTTTCTTT
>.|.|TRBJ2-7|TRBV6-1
CASSVAETPSYEQYF
TGTGCCAGCAGCGTAGCGGAGACCCCTTCCTACGAGCAGTACTTC
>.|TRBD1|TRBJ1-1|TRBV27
CASSPGTGIAEAFF
TGTGCCAGCAGTCCGGGGACAGGGATCGCTGAAGCTTTCTTT
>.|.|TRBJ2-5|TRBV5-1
CASIQHRDWQETQYF
TGCGCCAGCATCCAACACAGGGATTGGCAAGAGACCCAGTACTTC
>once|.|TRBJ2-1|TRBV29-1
CSVGEVSSYNEQFF
TGCAGCGTTGGTGAGGTTAGCTCCTACAATGAGCAGTTCTTC